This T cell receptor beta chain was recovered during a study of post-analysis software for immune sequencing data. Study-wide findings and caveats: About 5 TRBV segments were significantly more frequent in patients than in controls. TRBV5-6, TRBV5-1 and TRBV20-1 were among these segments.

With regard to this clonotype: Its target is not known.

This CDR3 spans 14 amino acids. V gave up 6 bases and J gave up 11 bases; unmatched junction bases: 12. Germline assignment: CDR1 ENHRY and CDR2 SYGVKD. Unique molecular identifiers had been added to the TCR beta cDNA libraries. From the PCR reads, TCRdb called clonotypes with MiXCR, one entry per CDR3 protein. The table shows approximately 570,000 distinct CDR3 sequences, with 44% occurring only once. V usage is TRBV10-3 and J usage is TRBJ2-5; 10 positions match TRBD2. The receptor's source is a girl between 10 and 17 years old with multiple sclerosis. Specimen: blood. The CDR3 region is CAISRLAGAREQYF. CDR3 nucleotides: TGTGCCATCAGCCGGCTAGCGGGAGCCCGGGAGCAGTACTTC.